This TCR beta chain was retrieved from a study of blood T cell repertoires in COVID-19. Study-level background: Samples of COVID-19 (acute and convalescent) were obtained from the United States, Italy and Spain. Sources were T cells, B-cell-depleted T cells, or PBMCs; the material itself was cDNA or gDNA.

Germline CDR1 MDHEN, CDR2 SYDVKM. The V gene end was trimmed by 6 bases and the J gene end by 6 bases; junction bases not matched to a gene: 7. The CDR3 totals 14 residues. This clone has a single count. Authors' processing steps: Counts of nucleated cells, estimated from reference gene primer amplification, were obtained. Produced via immunoSEQ multiplex PCR; TCRdb's table is partial and in-frame only. V and J calls plus clone size are reproduced from that table; the DNA served to infer D and trimming. The top ten clones hold roughly 20% of a sample with roughly 350,000 clones, more than 85% of them seen once. Cohorts were determined from participant-reported clinical history.

The chain recombines TRBV28 with TRBJ1-2, with 10 bases matching TRBD1. The source is a woman aged 30 to 39 who had recovered from COVID-19. Material for sequencing was PBMCs or T cells enriched from blood (not recorded which). The CDR3 sequence: CASRVGDRGHGYTF. DNA for the CDR3: TGTGCCAGCAGGGTAGGGGACAGGGGACATGGCTACACCTTC.